This record concerns one T cell receptor (beta chain) sequence. These data belong to a study of cytomegalovirus exposure and HLA in healthy donors. The CDR3 is made up of 15 amino acids. With 5 bases clipped from V and 2 bases from J, the junction kept 5 bases outside the gene matches. The germline gives CDR1 SGHRS, CDR2 YFSETQ. Vbeta (60) and Jbeta (13) primers were used in the PCR. The method was immunoSEQ multiplex PCR; TCRdb's version includes in-frame clones alone and lacks a portion of them. The data show around 140,000 clones, around 72% seen once. The sequence was collected from a man in his fifties in good health and CMV-seropositive. This chain uses TRBV5-1 with TRBJ2-3; TRBD2 agrees at 10 bases. The sequencing input was PBMCs. CDR3 loop: CASRASGSPTDTQYF. DNA for the CDR3: TGCGCCAGCAGGGCTAGCGGGAGCCCCACAGATACGCAGTATTTT.